A single sample is the source of the 10 T cell receptor beta chains below, sequenced in a study of sequential checkpoint blockade in melanoma. Treatment in this sample: randomized to nivolumab then ipilimumab (arm A) or the reverse (arm B). Sequenced by immunoSEQ multiplex PCR; TCRdb stores in-frame clones only, minus some. The sample shows about 11,000 clones, roughly four fifths of them seen only once. Sample: CD8+ T cells sorted from blood (inferred from file names), taken from a patient given nivolumab and ipilimumab in sequence. These receptor sequences come from a human donor with melanoma.

The chain recombines TRBV9 with TRBJ2-1; TRBD2 matches 10 bases. This CDR3 has 15 residues. V lost 0 bases to trimming and J lost 7 bases; unmatched junction nucleotides: 4. In germline, CDR1 is SGDLS, CDR2 YYNGEE. This chain's CDR3 is CASSVGGTSVNEQFF. CDR3 bases: TGTGCCAGCAGCGTAGGTGGGACTAGCGTGAATGAGCAGTTCTTC. Using reference TRBV9 and TRBJ2-1 for the parts outside the CDR3, the full variable domain is DSGVTQTPKHLITATGQRVTLRCSPRSGDLSVYWYQQSLDQGLQFLIQYYNGEERAKGNILERFSAQQFPDLHSELNLSSLELGDSALYFCASSVGGTSVNEQFFGPGTRLTVL.

The chain joins TRBV7-8 to TRBJ2-7; 7 nucleotides align to TRBD2. Germline V gene data show CDR1 as SGHVS and CDR2 as FQNEAQ. Germline trimming cut 2 bases from V and 1 base from J; bases unmatched to any gene: 14. The CDR3 runs 18 residues. CDR3: CASSLSYGAREISYEQYF. CDR3 in DNA: TGTGCCAGCAGCTTATCTTATGGAGCGCGGGAGATATCCTACGAGCAGTACTTC.

Only one count was recorded for this clone. The sample holds other DNA sequences that translate to the same CDR3. The rearrangement links TRBV7-9 to TRBJ2-1, with D perhaps TRBD2 (6 bases). Germline V CDR1 and CDR2: SEHNR, FQNEAQ (reference sequence). CDR3 size: 15 residues. V gave up 1 base and J gave up 0 bases, with 7 bases separating them. CDR3 sequence: CASSLVGSSYNEQFF. For the CDR3, the DNA is TGTGCCAGCAGCTTAGTCGGGAGCTCCTACAATGAGCAGTTCTTC.

This clone was seen a single time. The chain links TRBV19 to TRBJ1-5; the match to TRBD1 covers 10 bases. The germline CDR1 and CDR2 sequences are LNHDA and SQIVND (reference sequence). This CDR3 is built from 17 residues. The V gene end was trimmed by 6 bases and the J gene end by 5 bases; junction bases not matched to a gene: 13. CDR3 nucleotides: TGTGCCAGTAGGACAAGGGGGACAGGGGATTTTGATCAGCCCCAGCATTTT. This gives the protein CASRTRGTGDFDQPQHF.

The V gene is TRBV11-3, the J gene TRBJ2-7, with 8 bases identical to TRBD1. Germline V gene data show CDR1 as SGHNT and CDR2 as YENEEA. The CDR3 loop spans 15 amino acids. The trim removed 4 bases at V and 0 bases at J, leaving 5 bases unmatched. The CDR3 is CASSSRTGLSYEQYF. CDR3 DNA sequence: TGTGCCAGCAGCTCTCGGACAGGGCTCTCCTACGAGCAGTACTTC.

The V gene is TRBV6-1, the J gene TRBJ2-7, with 10 bases aligning to TRBD2. The CDR3 is 15 amino acids. The V gene's germline CDR1 is MNHNS and CDR2 SASEGT. V dropped 0 bases and J dropped 2; count of bases not matched to a gene: 1. The CDR3 spells CASSEALAGAYEQYF. The CDR3 DNA reads TGTGCCAGCAGTGAAGCGCTAGCGGGGGCCTACGAGCAGTACTTC.

The chain joins TRBV9 to TRBJ2-1; 8 nucleotides match TRBD2. The CDR3 totals 14 residues. In germline, CDR1 is SGDLS, CDR2 YYNGEE. Germline trimming cut 4 bases from V and 4 bases from J; bases unmatched to any gene: 4. This chain's CDR3 is CASSRASGYNEQFF. CDR3 DNA sequence: TGTGCCAGCAGCCGAGCTAGCGGGTACAATGAGCAGTTCTTC. Together with reference TRBV9 and TRBJ2-1, the CDR3 gives the full variable domain: DSGVTQTPKHLITATGQRVTLRCSPRSGDLSVYWYQQSLDQGLQFLIQYYNGEERAKGNILERFSAQQFPDLHSELNLSSLELGDSALYFCASSRASGYNEQFFGPGTRLTVL.

The sample holds a few counts of this clone. This sample includes further DNA sequences coding for the same CDR3. The rearrangement uses TRBV4-1 and TRBJ1-3; the D is unclear. The germline V and J ends were trimmed by 0 bases and 4 bases, with 7 bases remaining between them. Germline values: CDR1 MGHRA, CDR2 YSYEKL. The CDR3 is made up of 14 amino acids. CDR3: CASSQDGAGNTIYF. The CDR3 region has the DNA TGCGCCAGCAGCCAAGATGGAGCGGGAAACACCATATATTTT.

V is TRBV6-5 and J is TRBJ2-5, with D hard to call. The better agreement between TRBJ2-7 and the DNA end casts doubt on the J call. Looked up from germline, CDR1 is MNHEY and CDR2 is SVGAGI. The CDR3 consists of 11 residues. The CDR3 DNA reads as TGTGCCAGCAGTTACTCGGGCGAGCAGTACTTC. Its protein is CASSYSGEQYF.

The chain employs TRBV5-6 and TRBJ1-5, with a possible D match to TRBD1 (5 bases). V was pared by 4 bases and J by 5 bases, with 10 bases between. CDR1 and CDR2 from the germline V gene are SGHDT and YYEEEE. The CDR3 runs 13 residues. Here the CDR3 reads CASSQTGDQPQHF. The CDR3 DNA is TGTGCCAGCAGCCAAACAGGAGATCAGCCCCAGCATTTT. Full variable domain (missing parts from reference TRBV5-6 and TRBJ1-5): DAGVTQSPTHLIKTRGQQVTLRCSPKSGHDTVSWYQQALGQGPQFIFQYYEEEERQRGNFPDRFSGHQFPNYSSELNVNALLLGDSALYLCASSQTGDQPQHFGDGTRLSIL.